Listed below are T cell receptor beta chains from one sample, sequenced in a study of CD8 T cells in ankylosing spondylitis. TCRdb fed the 5' RACE reads into MiXCR, producing one record per CDR3 protein. Altogether around 340,000 distinct CDR3 sequences are present, 20% being singletons, with the ten largest covering about an eighth. Sequenced material: blood, either unsorted or a sorted T cell fraction (not recorded which). The source is a male donor with ankylosing spondylitis or in good health (not recorded which). CDR3s include the opening cysteine and the closing phenylalanine or tryptophan. The D gene is left open where the match is weak. The size entry is marked missing in some rows and otherwise reads once, few, many or a size class.

j_gene: TRBJ2-7
abundance: few
d_gene: NA
v_gene: TRBV12-3/TRBV12-4
CDR3aa: CASRSGTYYEQYF
CDR3nt: TGTGCCAGCAGATCCGGGACCTACTACGAGCAGTACTTC

j_gene: TRBJ2-3
abundance: few
d_gene: TRBD2
v_gene: TRBV7-3
CDR3aa: CASSPKGGDTQYF
CDR3nt: TGTGCCAGCAGCCCGAAGGGAGGGGATACGCAGTATTTT

j_gene: TRBJ2-7
abundance: NA
d_gene: TRBD1
v_gene: TRBV7-9
CDR3aa: CASRSRDRDPYEQYF
CDR3nt: TGTGCCAGCAGATCGCGGGACAGGGATCCCTACGAGCAGTACTTC

j_gene: TRBJ1-2
abundance: NA
d_gene: NA
v_gene: TRBV10-2
CDR3aa: CASSEARAGYGYTF
CDR3nt: TGCGCCAGCAGTGAGGCCCGGGCGGGCTATGGCTACACCTTC

j_gene: TRBJ2-7
abundance: few
d_gene: NA
v_gene: TRBV27
CDR3aa: CASSLSQRYYEQYF
CDR3nt: TGTGCCAGCAGTTTAAGCCAGAGGTACTACGAGCAGTACTTC

j_gene: TRBJ2-3
abundance: few
d_gene: TRBD2
v_gene: TRBV30
CDR3aa: CAWSVLAGEDTQYF
CDR3nt: TGTGCCTGGAGTGTACTAGCGGGGGAAGATACGCAGTATTTT

j_gene: TRBJ2-6
abundance: NA
d_gene: NA
v_gene: TRBV5-5
CDR3aa: CASSTGQLSGANVLTF
CDR3nt: TGTGCCAGCAGCACCGGACAGCTCTCTGGGGCCAACGTCCTGACTTTC

j_gene: TRBJ2-1
abundance: NA
d_gene: TRBD1
v_gene: TRBV29-1
CDR3aa: CSVGQVYNEQFF
CDR3nt: TGCAGCGTGGGACAGGTTTACAATGAGCAGTTCTTC

j_gene: TRBJ2-7
abundance: few
d_gene: NA
v_gene: TRBV25-1
CDR3aa: CASNQGSEQYF
CDR3nt: TGTGCCAGCAACCAGGGTTCCGAGCAGTACTTC

j_gene: TRBJ2-7
abundance: NA
d_gene: NA
v_gene: TRBV15
CDR3aa: CATSRDRTVPYEQYF
CDR3nt: TGTGCCACCAGCAGAGATCGCACAGTGCCCTACGAGCAGTACTTC

j_gene: TRBJ2-3
abundance: NA
d_gene: NA
v_gene: TRBV20-1
CDR3aa: CSASPTGTPRDTQYF
CDR3nt: TGCAGTGCCTCCCCGACCGGGACTCCCCGGGATACGCAGTATTTT

j_gene: TRBJ2-3
abundance: few
d_gene: TRBD2
v_gene: TRBV2
CDR3aa: CASSEASSGGAMRYTQYF
CDR3nt: TGTGCCAGCAGTGAAGCCTCTAGCGGGGGGGCGATGAGGTATACGCAGTATTTT

j_gene: TRBJ2-2
abundance: NA
d_gene: NA
v_gene: TRBV9
CDR3aa: CASSVESAGHTNTGELFF
CDR3nt: TGTGCCAGCAGCGTAGAGAGCGCCGGTCACACGAACACCGGGGAGCTGTTTTTT

j_gene: TRBJ2-3
abundance: few
d_gene: NA
v_gene: TRBV7-6
CDR3aa: CASSLAAESTDTQYF
CDR3nt: TGTGCCAGCAGCTTAGCGGCGGAGAGCACAGATACGCAGTATTTT

j_gene: TRBJ2-5
abundance: NA
d_gene: NA
v_gene: TRBV21-1
CDR3aa: CASSKDRLVGRVTQYF
CDR3nt: TGTGCCAGCAGCAAAGACCGCCTAGTCGGGCGTGTGACCCAGTACTTC

j_gene: TRBJ1-1
abundance: few
d_gene: NA
v_gene: TRBV9
CDR3aa: CASNSGNTEAFF
CDR3nt: TGTGCCAGCAACTCAGGAAACACTGAAGCTTTCTTT

j_gene: TRBJ2-1
abundance: NA
d_gene: TRBD1
v_gene: TRBV7-2
CDR3aa: CASRDRVFTPEQFF
CDR3nt: TGTGCCAGCAGGGACAGGGTTTTTACACCTGAGCAGTTCTTC

j_gene: TRBJ2-7
abundance: few
d_gene: NA
v_gene: TRBV7-9
CDR3aa: CASSSEGYEQYF
CDR3nt: TGTGCCAGCAGTTCGGAAGGATACGAGCAGTACTTC

j_gene: TRBJ2-5
abundance: NA
d_gene: NA
v_gene: TRBV3-1
CDR3aa: CASSLPAQLSETQYF
CDR3nt: TGTGCCAGCAGCCTCCCGGCCCAGCTCTCGGAGACCCAGTACTTC

j_gene: TRBJ2-1
abundance: NA
d_gene: TRBD2
v_gene: TRBV2
CDR3aa: CASSDETSGAPNEQFF
CDR3nt: TGTGCCAGCAGTGATGAGACTAGCGGGGCCCCCAATGAGCAGTTCTTC

j_gene: TRBJ2-6
abundance: NA
d_gene: NA
v_gene: TRBV5-1
CDR3aa: CASKRRGHFFFSGANVLTF
CDR3nt: TGCGCCAGCAAGAGGCGGGGACACTTCTTCTTCTCTGGGGCCAACGTCCTGACTTTC

j_gene: TRBJ1-5
abundance: NA
d_gene: NA
v_gene: TRBV12-3/TRBV12-4
CDR3aa: CASSFSEYQPQHF
CDR3nt: TGTGCCAGCAGTTTTAGTGAATATCAGCCCCAGCATTTT

j_gene: TRBJ1-2
abundance: NA
d_gene: NA
v_gene: TRBV28
CDR3aa: CASSQRPKRANYGYTF
CDR3nt: TGTGCCAGCAGTCAAAGGCCGAAACGAGCTAACTATGGCTACACCTTC

j_gene: TRBJ1-2
abundance: NA
d_gene: NA
v_gene: TRBV4-1
CDR3aa: CASSQEGYAGAYGYTF
CDR3nt: TGCGCCAGCAGCCAAGAAGGATATGCAGGGGCCTATGGCTACACCTTC

j_gene: TRBJ1-3
abundance: NA
d_gene: TRBD1
v_gene: TRBV12-3/TRBV12-4
CDR3aa: CASTTGGSGNTIYF
CDR3nt: TGTGCCAGCACCACAGGGGGCTCGGGAAACACCATATATTTT

j_gene: TRBJ2-1
abundance: few
d_gene: TRBD2
v_gene: TRBV4-2
CDR3aa: CASSPLAGGGLKNEQFF
CDR3nt: TGTGCCAGCAGCCCACTAGCGGGGGGCGGTCTTAAAAATGAGCAGTTCTTC

j_gene: TRBJ2-2
abundance: NA
d_gene: TRBD1
v_gene: TRBV12-3/TRBV12-4
CDR3aa: CASSSRTGYTGELFF
CDR3nt: TGTGCCAGCAGTTCCCGGACAGGGTACACCGGGGAGCTGTTTTTT

j_gene: TRBJ2-1
abundance: NA
d_gene: NA
v_gene: TRBV30
CDR3aa: CAWSRLGPDEQFF
CDR3nt: TGTGCCTGGTCCAGACTAGGGCCCGATGAGCAGTTCTTC

j_gene: TRBJ1-6
abundance: NA
d_gene: TRBD1
v_gene: TRBV4-1
CDR3aa: CASSPGQVLHF
CDR3nt: TGCGCCAGCAGCCCCGGACAGGTTCTCCACTTT

j_gene: TRBJ2-2
abundance: NA
d_gene: NA
v_gene: TRBV21-1
CDR3aa: CASSKGRTSWGSPYTGELFF
CDR3nt: TGTGCCAGCAGCAAAGGTCGCACTAGCTGGGGCAGTCCTTACACCGGGGAGCTGTTTTTT

j_gene: TRBJ2-7
abundance: few
d_gene: NA
v_gene: TRBV9
CDR3aa: CASSVEIGTYEQYF
CDR3nt: TGTGCCAGCAGCGTAGAGATAGGGACTTACGAGCAGTACTTC

j_gene: TRBJ2-5
abundance: few
d_gene: TRBD2
v_gene: TRBV7-9
CDR3aa: CASSLDQVGLAVETQYF
CDR3nt: TGTGCCAGCAGCTTAGACCAAGTGGGACTAGCGGTGGAGACCCAGTACTTC

j_gene: TRBJ1-1
abundance: NA
d_gene: NA
v_gene: TRBV5-6
CDR3aa: CASSSDREAFF
CDR3nt: TGTGCCAGCAGCTCCGACAGGGAAGCTTTCTTT

j_gene: TRBJ2-1
abundance: NA
d_gene: NA
v_gene: TRBV7-9
CDR3aa: CASSLVQGSRNEQFF
CDR3nt: TGTGCCAGCAGCTTAGTGCAGGGGTCTCGCAATGAGCAGTTCTTC

j_gene: TRBJ1-2
abundance: many
d_gene: NA
v_gene: TRBV13
CDR3aa: CASSLGAVSNDGYTF
CDR3nt: TGTGCCAGCAGCTTAGGTGCGGTGTCCAACGATGGCTACACCTTC

j_gene: TRBJ2-3
abundance: few
d_gene: TRBD2
v_gene: TRBV2
CDR3aa: CAIRPPPSGGGTDTQYF
CDR3nt: TGTGCCATCCGACCTCCCCCCAGCGGGGGGGGCACAGATACGCAGTATTTT

j_gene: TRBJ2-7
abundance: few
d_gene: NA
v_gene: TRBV6-1
CDR3aa: CASSPRREGYEQYF
CDR3nt: TGTGCCAGCAGTCCACGGCGAGAGGGGTACGAGCAGTACTTC

j_gene: TRBJ2-7
abundance: few
d_gene: TRBD2
v_gene: TRBV3-1
CDR3aa: CASSPRAGPYEQYF
CDR3nt: TGTGCCAGCAGCCCCAGAGCGGGGCCCTACGAGCAGTACTTC

j_gene: TRBJ2-7
abundance: few
d_gene: NA
v_gene: TRBV20-1
CDR3aa: CSARDSDRPPYEQYF
CDR3nt: TGCAGTGCTAGAGATTCGGATAGACCCCCCTACGAGCAGTACTTC

j_gene: TRBJ2-7
abundance: NA
d_gene: TRBD2
v_gene: TRBV27
CDR3aa: CASSPIASGGYEQYF
CDR3nt: TGTGCCAGCAGTCCGATCGCTAGCGGGGGCTACGAGCAGTACTTC

j_gene: TRBJ2-7
abundance: few
d_gene: TRBD2
v_gene: TRBV11-2
CDR3aa: CASSSPLLAVSYEQYF
CDR3nt: TGTGCCAGCAGTTCCCCCCTACTAGCGGTCTCCTACGAGCAGTACTTC

j_gene: TRBJ2-3
abundance: once
d_gene: TRBD2
v_gene: TRBV12-3/TRBV12-4
CDR3aa: CASGGLAGGRDTDTQYF
CDR3nt: TGTGCCAGCGGGGGACTAGCGGGGGGAAGAGACACAGATACGCAGTATTTT

j_gene: TRBJ2-1
abundance: once
d_gene: NA
v_gene: TRBV3-1
CDR3aa: CASSQIPGSEQFF
CDR3nt: TGTGCCAGCAGCCAAATCCCGGGTAGTGAGCAGTTCTTC

j_gene: TRBJ2-3
abundance: few
d_gene: TRBD2
v_gene: TRBV11-1
CDR3aa: CASSSWTVRTSGASALGTQYF
CDR3nt: TGTGCCAGCAGCTCCTGGACAGTGAGGACTAGCGGGGCCTCCGCCCTTGGAACGCAGTATTTT

j_gene: TRBJ2-2
abundance: few
d_gene: NA
v_gene: TRBV12-3/TRBV12-4
CDR3aa: CASSSGDGGELFF
CDR3nt: TGTGCCAGCAGTTCGGGGGACGGCGGGGAGCTGTTTTTT

j_gene: TRBJ2-7
abundance: NA
d_gene: NA
v_gene: TRBV10-1
CDR3aa: CASSGGLTHEQYF
CDR3nt: TGCGCCAGCAGTGGGGGGCTCACCCACGAGCAGTACTTC

j_gene: TRBJ2-7
abundance: few
d_gene: NA
v_gene: TRBV2
CDR3aa: CASRVFVGESYEQYF
CDR3nt: TGTGCCAGCAGGGTGTTTGTAGGTGAGTCCTACGAGCAGTACTTC